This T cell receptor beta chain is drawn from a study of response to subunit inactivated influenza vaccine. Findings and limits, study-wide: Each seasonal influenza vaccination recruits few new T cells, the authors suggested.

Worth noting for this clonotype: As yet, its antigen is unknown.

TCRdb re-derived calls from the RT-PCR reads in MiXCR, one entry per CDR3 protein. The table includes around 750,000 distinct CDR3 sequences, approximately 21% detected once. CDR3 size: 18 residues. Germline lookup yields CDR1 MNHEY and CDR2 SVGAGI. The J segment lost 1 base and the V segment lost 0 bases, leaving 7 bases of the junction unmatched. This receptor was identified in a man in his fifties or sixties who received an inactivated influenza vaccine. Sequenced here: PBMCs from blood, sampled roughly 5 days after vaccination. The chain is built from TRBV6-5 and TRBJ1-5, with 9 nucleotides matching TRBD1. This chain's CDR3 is CASSYSTGGRMSNQPQHF. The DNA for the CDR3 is TGTGCCAGCAGTTACTCCACAGGGGGCAGGATGAGCAATCAGCCCCAGCATTTT.